The T cell receptor beta chain described here comes from a study of T-cell reconstitution after alpha-beta-depleted transplantation in children. This clonotype came up a few times. Preparation of the TCRbeta library used unique molecular identifiers. TCRdb independently ran MiXCR on the PCR reads; one entry per CDR3 protein. Of about 610,000 distinct CDR3 sequences detected, about 10% appear once; the ten largest clones hold less than 5%. The germline V gene has CDR1 SGHAT and CDR2 FQNNGV. J gave up 1 base and V 1 base, and 11 bases lay outside the gene matches. The length of the CDR3 is 18 residues. The receptor's source is a human donor who donated a stem cell graft to a child with acute myeloid leukemia. Sequencing used PBMCs from the stem cell graft donor, obtained from the stem cell graft. The chain recombines TRBV11-2 with TRBJ2-7; 9 nucleotides match TRBD2. As DNA, the CDR3 is TGTGCCAGCAGCTTAGTAGCTAGCGGGATTCTCAATTCCTACGAGCAGTACTTC. Translating it yields CASSLVASGILNSYEQYF.